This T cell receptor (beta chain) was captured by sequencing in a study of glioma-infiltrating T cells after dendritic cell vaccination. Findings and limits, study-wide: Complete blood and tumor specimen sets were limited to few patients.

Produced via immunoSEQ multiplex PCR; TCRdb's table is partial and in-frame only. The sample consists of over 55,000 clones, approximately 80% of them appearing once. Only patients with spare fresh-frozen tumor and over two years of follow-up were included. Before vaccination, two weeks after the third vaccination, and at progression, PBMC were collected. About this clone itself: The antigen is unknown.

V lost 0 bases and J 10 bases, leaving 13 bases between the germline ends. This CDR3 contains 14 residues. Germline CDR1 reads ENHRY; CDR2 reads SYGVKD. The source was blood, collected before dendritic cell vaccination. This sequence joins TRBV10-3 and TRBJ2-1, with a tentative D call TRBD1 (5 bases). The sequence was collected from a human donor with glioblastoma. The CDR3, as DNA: TGTGCCATCAGTGAGTCGCAGGGTGGATACGAGCAGTTCTTC. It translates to CAISESQGGYEQFF.